These 32 T cell receptor beta chains came from one sample sequenced in a study of blood T cell repertoires in COVID-19. Only in-frame clones appear in the TCRdb table, and some are missing; sequencing was by immunoSEQ multiplex PCR. The table shows approximately 31,000 clones, with less than 90% occurring only once. Sequenced sample: peripheral blood. These receptors all stem from a man between 65 and 85 years old with active COVID-19.

V gene TRBV30 combines with J gene TRBJ2-1, with 7 bases identical to TRBD1. The V gene's germline CDR1 is GTSNPN and CDR2 SVGIG (reference sequence). The CDR3 runs to 18 residues. The V gene end was trimmed by 3 bases and the J gene end by 3 bases; junction bases not matched to a gene: 17. DNA of the CDR3: TGTGCCTGGAGCAGGCCCCGCATCATTCAGGGGGTCTACAATGAGCAGTTCTTC. It encodes CAWSRPRIIQGVYNEQFF.

This clone has just a few counts. The chain carries TRBV29-1 and TRBJ2-2; D is perhaps TRBD2 (6 bases). The CDR3 is made up of 14 amino acids. Trimming removed 6 bases at V and 1 base at J, with 12 bases between. In germline, CDR1 is SQVTM, CDR2 ANQGSEA. CDR3 nucleotide sequence: TGCAGCGTCCAGGCGCGGGGGAACACCGGGGAGCTGTTTTTT. Its protein is CSVQARGNTGELFF.

This chain joins TRBV10-3 and TRBJ1-1; weak D call: TRBD1 (6 bases). Trimming took off 7 bases at V and 0 bases at J, with 12 bases between the two ends. CDR3 length equals 14 residues. CDR1 is ENHRY and CDR2 is SYGVKD in the germline V gene. The CDR3 reads CAIKVGALNTEAFF. The CDR3 DNA follows: TGTGCCATCAAGGTGGGGGCTTTGAACACTGAAGCTTTCTTT.

This sequence joins TRBV15 and TRBJ2-7; D may be TRBD1 (6 bases). Trimming removed 3 bases at V and 4 bases at J, with 13 bases between. Looked up from germline, CDR1 is LNHNV and CDR2 is YYDKDF (reference sequence). CDR3 length: 14 amino acids. The CDR3 reads CATSSAGVGYEQYF. The DNA for the CDR3 is TGTGCCACCAGCAGTGCAGGGGTTGGTTACGAGCAGTACTTC.

The chain joins TRBV28 to TRBJ2-3; 7 bases map to TRBD1. Per germline, CDR1 MDHEN and CDR2 SYDVKM. After removal of 5 bases from V and 1 base from J, the junction contained 12 bases not matched to a gene. The CDR3 has 17 amino acids. In nucleotides, the CDR3 is TGTGCCAGCAGTCCCCTCGACAGGGCTCGACGCACAGATACGCAGTATTTT. It yields the protein CASSPLDRARRTDTQYF.

The V and J genes are TRBV2 and TRBJ2-7; TRBD1 matches 7 bases. CDR1 and CDR2 from the germline V gene are SNHLY and FYNNEI. The CDR3 is 13 amino acids. J was trimmed by 5 bases and V by 6 bases; bases with no gene match: 7. For the CDR3, the DNA is TGTGCCAGCAGAAAGACAGGGAACAACGAGCAGTACTTC. As protein: CASRKTGNNEQYF.

The chain combines TRBV24-1 with TRBJ2-3; 7 positions agree with TRBD2. V shed 9 bases and J 5 bases; nucleotides not matched to a gene: 10. The CDR3 length is 14 residues. Per germline, CDR1 KGHDR and CDR2 SFDVKD. CDR3 region: CATLGREIGDTQYF. Written as DNA, the CDR3 is TGTGCCACCCTCGGGCGGGAGATTGGAGATACGCAGTATTTT.

The chain is built from TRBV10-3 and TRBJ2-5; tentative D call: TRBD1 (6 bases). Germline values: CDR1 ENHRY, CDR2 SYGVKD. The V end was cut by 3 bases, the J end by 1 base, with 9 bases between. This CDR3 has 14 residues. The CDR3 DNA reads TGTGCCATCAGTGAAAGGGGGACCCAAGAGACCCAGTACTTC. Amino acids: CAISERGTQETQYF.

V is TRBV18 and J is TRBJ1-2, with TRBD1 matching 10 bases. V lost 10 bases and J lost 8; bases outside the gene matches: 13. This CDR3 contains 14 residues. Germline V gene sequence: CDR1 KGHSH, CDR2 LQKENI. CDR3 in amino acids: CATHPGTGEGGYTF. For the CDR3, the DNA is TGTGCCACCCACCCCGGGACAGGGGAAGGAGGCTACACCTTC. Filled out from reference TRBV18 and TRBJ1-2, the complete variable domain reads NAGVMQNPRHLVRRRGQEARLRCSPMKGHSHVYWYRQLPEEGLKFMVYLQKENIIDESGMPKERFSAEFPKEGPSILRIQQVVRGDSAAYFCATHPGTGEGGYTFGSGTRLTVV.

The chain has TRBV11-2 and TRBJ2-1; 9 nucleotides line up with TRBD2. The CDR3 spans 18 residues. The ends lost 5 bases at V and 2 bases at J; junction bases unmatched: 13. The germline CDR1 and CDR2 sequences are SGHAT and FQNNGV. CDR3 sequence: CASSVMPLRGGAYNEQFF. Here the CDR3 DNA reads TGTGCCAGCAGCGTCATGCCCTTGCGGGGGGGGGCCTACAATGAGCAGTTCTTC.

A remark on this clone: One end of the junction does not line up with germline, which may come from a read error. The chain has TRBV6-5 and TRBJ2-2, with a weak D call TRBD2 (5 bases). In germline, CDR1 is MNHEY, CDR2 SVGAGI. CDR3 length equals 13 residues. The CDR3 sequence is CATSGMNAGELFF. In DNA, the CDR3 is TGTGCCACCTCCGGGATGAACGCCGGGGAGCTGTTTTTT.

The CDR3 loop is CASNKEKGITEAFF. CDR3 sequence (DNA): TGTGCCAGTAATAAGGAGAAGGGGATCACTGAAGCTTTCTTT. The gene calls are TRBV19 and TRBJ1-1, with D possibly being TRBD1 (5 bases). CDR1 is LNHDA, CDR2 SQIVND, per germline (reference sequence). The V end was cut by 7 bases, the J end by 4 bases, with 16 bases between. CDR3 size: 14 residues.

The gene calls are TRBV4-2 and TRBJ2-3; 7 bases fit TRBD2. Germline CDR1 and CDR2: LGHNA and YNFKEQ. The CDR3 extends over 15 amino acids. Trimming at V came to 7 bases and at J to 0 bases, leaving 7 bases not matched to a gene. CDR3 sequence (DNA): TGTGCCAGCACCGCAAGGCGGGAGAGCACAGATACGCAGTATTTT. This sequence encodes CASTARRESTDTQYF.

The V gene is TRBV19, the J gene TRBJ2-1; D is possibly TRBD2 (5 bases). V lost 6 bases and J 8 bases, leaving 17 bases between the germline ends. Germline V gene sequence: CDR1 LNHDA, CDR2 SQIVND (reference sequence). The CDR3 contains 14 residues. The CDR3 nucleotides are TGTGCCAGTAGCCCAGGACTCCGGCAGTATGAGCAGTTCTTC. The encoded protein is CASSPGLRQYEQFF. Complete variable domain (other parts from reference TRBV19 and TRBJ2-1): DGGITQSPKYLFRKEGQNVTLSCEQNLNHDAMYWYRQDPGQGLRLIYYSQIVNDFQKGDIAEGYSVSREKKESFPLTVTSAQKNPTAFYLCASSPGLRQYEQFFGPGTRLTVL.

As concerns this clone: Its ends do not fully match the called genes, so a read error is possible. The chain is built from TRBV6-1 and TRBJ1-6; D remains ambiguous. The CDR3 length is 13 residues. Germline V gives CDR1 MNHNS, CDR2 SASEGT. The CDR3 here is CASSEAHLAMANF. In nucleotides, the CDR3 is TGTGCCAGCAGTGAAGCGCATCTGGCCATGGCCAACTTT.

This clone showed up just once. J is TRBJ2-7 and V is TRBV14; D gene unclear. In germline, CDR1 is SGHDN, CDR2 FVKESK. V was trimmed by 3 bases and J by 12 bases, leaving 15 bases between them. The CDR3 is 12 residues long. In DNA, the CDR3 is TGTGCCAGCAGCCAGGGCAACATCCTTCCGTACTTC. It yields the protein CASSQGNILPYF. The full variable domain, rest sourced from reference TRBV14 and TRBJ2-7, is EAGVTQFPSHSVIEKGQTVTLRCDPISGHDNLYWYRRVMGKEIKFLLHFVKESKQDESGMPNNRFLAERTGGTYSTLKVQPAELEDSGVYFCASSQGNILPYFGPGTRLTVT.

This clone occurred a few times. This rearrangement joins TRBV25-1 to TRBJ1-2, with D hard to call. From germline, CDR1 is MGHDK and CDR2 SYGVNS. V was clipped by 6 bases and J by 2 bases, with 7 bases between them. This CDR3 is 12 amino acids long. CDR3 protein: CASRLENYGYTF. In DNA form, the CDR3 reads TGTGCCAGCAGACTTGAGAACTATGGCTACACCTTC.

This chain joins TRBV19 and TRBJ1-3; 8 bases align to TRBD1. Germline loops: CDR1 LNHDA, CDR2 SQIVND (reference sequence). V lost 5 bases and J lost 9; bases outside the gene matches: 12. CDR3 size: 15 residues. The CDR3 region has the DNA TGTGCCAGTAGTCTAAGGACAGGGTCATCGGGCACCATATATTTT. It encodes CASSLRTGSSGTIYF.

The chain uses TRBV4-3 and TRBJ2-4; 16 bases are a match to TRBD2. The CDR3 has 18 amino acids. Trimming removed 1 base from V and 9 bases from J; junction bases left unmatched: 9. Germline CDR1 reads LGHNA; CDR2 reads YSLEER. This CDR3 is CASSQGGLAGGPVGIQYF. CDR3 DNA sequence: TGCGCCAGCAGCCAAGGGGGACTAGCGGGAGGGCCTGTCGGCATTCAGTACTTC.

The gene calls are TRBV6-2 or TRBV6-3 and TRBJ2-4; weak D call: TRBD1 (7 bases). CDR1 is MNHEY, CDR2 SVGEGT, per germline. Trimming took off 6 bases at V and 1 base at J, with 16 bases between the two ends. The CDR3 runs 16 residues. CDR3 sequence: CASSQEGAGAKNIQYF. The CDR3 nucleotides are TGTGCCAGCAGCCAGGAGGGGGCGGGTGCCAAAAACATTCAGTACTTC.

The V and J genes are TRBV27 and TRBJ1-1; TRBD1 agrees at 8 bases. CDR1 and CDR2 from the germline V gene are MNHEY and SMNVEV (reference sequence). This CDR3 contains 17 residues. V was clipped by 7 bases and J by 5 bases; unmatched bases: 18. This CDR3 is CASNAGTGQTGGTEAFF. CDR3 bases: TGTGCCAGCAATGCCGGGACAGGTCAAACCGGGGGGACTGAAGCTTTCTTT.

The gene calls are TRBV6-6 and TRBJ2-7, with a tentative D call TRBD2 (6 bases). The CDR3 consists of 13 residues. The V end lost 6 bases, the J end lost 7 bases, and 16 bases lay between the germline ends. Germline CDR1 reads MNHNY; CDR2 reads SVGAGI (reference sequence). The CDR3 sequence is CASSRSAGLEQYF. In nucleotides, the CDR3 is TGTGCCAGCAGCCGCTCAGCGGGCCTTGAGCAGTACTTC.

The gene calls are TRBV28 and TRBJ1-1; D might be TRBD1 (5 bases). CDR1 and CDR2 from the germline V gene are MDHEN and SYDVKM. V gave up 7 bases and J gave up 4 bases, with 16 bases separating them. This CDR3 comprises 14 residues. The DNA for the CDR3 is TGTGCCAGCACCCCCGGGGGACCGATCACTGAAGCTTTCTTT. Translating it yields CASTPGGPITEAFF.

This clone was picked up one time. V gene TRBV19 combines with J gene TRBJ1-3; no clear D. V lost 7 bases, J lost 0 bases, and 4 bases lay in between. CDR3 size: 12 residues. CDR1 is LNHDA, CDR2 SQIVND, per germline (reference sequence). CDR3 in amino acids: CASTYSGNTIYF. The DNA for the CDR3 is TGTGCCAGTACCTACTCTGGAAACACCATATATTTT.

The genes are TRBV29-1 and TRBJ1-4; no clear D gene. Germline V gene data show CDR1 as SQVTM and CDR2 as ANQGSEA. The CDR3 runs to 12 residues. Trimming left V 5 bases short and J 8 bases short, with 12 bases between. The CDR3 sequence: CSVQESGEKLFF. In DNA, the CDR3 is TGCAGCGTTCAGGAGAGCGGGGAAAAACTGTTTTTT.

The genes are TRBV20-1 and TRBJ2-2; D call uncertain. Trimming pared 3 bases from V and 2 bases from J, leaving 4 bases between. Germline V gives CDR1 DFQATT, CDR2 SNEGSKA (reference sequence). CDR3 length equals 12 residues. This CDR3 reads CSASINTGELFF. CDR3 sequence (DNA): TGCAGTGCTAGTATAAACACCGGGGAGCTGTTTTTT.

The table lists this clone with a count of one. The V gene is TRBV20-1, the J gene TRBJ2-1, with D unresolved. CDR1 and CDR2 from the germline V gene are DFQATT and SNEGSKA (reference sequence). There are 11 residues in the CDR3. This CDR3 reads CSKTGYNEQFF. The CDR3 nucleotides read TGCAGCAAAACGGGTTACAATGAGCAGTTCTTC.

This clone was observed once. The chain uses TRBV5-1 and TRBJ2-5, with 7 bases lining up with TRBD2. The CDR3 contains 15 residues. The germline V gene has CDR1 SGHRS and CDR2 YFSETQ. Trimming took 5 bases from V and 4 from J; bases not matched to a gene: 11. The CDR3 DNA reads as TGCGCCAGCAGTAAGGGGCCAGGGAGGGGAGAGACCCAGTACTTC. The encoded protein is CASSKGPGRGETQYF.

The chain's CDR3 is CASSPTSGRALGTDTQYF. CDR3 DNA sequence: TGTGCCAGCAGTCCAACTAGCGGGAGGGCCCTCGGCACAGATACGCAGTATTTT. The rearrangement uses TRBV28 and TRBJ2-3, with 13 positions matching TRBD2. The junction had 9 bases not matched to a gene; V was cut back by 5 bases and J by 1 base. The CDR3 has 18 residues. The V gene's germline CDR1 is MDHEN and CDR2 SYDVKM.

This rearrangement joins TRBV20-1 to TRBJ2-1, with 7 positions matching TRBD2. This CDR3 contains 11 residues. Germline V gene lookup returns CDR1 DFQATT and CDR2 SNEGSKA (reference sequence). The J segment lost 8 bases and the V segment lost 5 bases, leaving 3 bases of the junction unmatched. The CDR3, as DNA: TGCAGTGCTGGGACTAATGATGAGCAGTTCTTC. Its translation is CSAGTNDEQFF.

V gene TRBV30 combines with J gene TRBJ2-1; 8 positions agree with TRBD1. CDR1 GTSNPN and CDR2 SVGIG come from the germline V gene (reference sequence). CDR3 length: 16 residues. Germline trimming cut 0 bases from V and 4 bases from J; bases unmatched to any gene: 8. CDR3 DNA sequence: TGTGCCTGGAGTGTACGGGGCAGGGGGCAATACAATGAGCAGTTCTTC. It translates to CAWSVRGRGQYNEQFF. The variable domain in full, with the rest retrieved from reference TRBV30 and TRBJ2-1, is SQTIHQWPATLVQPVGSPLSLECTVEGTSNPNLYWYRQAAGRGLQLLFYSVGIGQISSEVPQNLSASRPQDRQFILSSKKLLLSDSGFYLCAWSVRGRGQYNEQFFGPGTRLTVL.

In its sample, this clone was seen once. The V call is TRBV6-5, the J call TRBJ2-7, with a tentative D call TRBD2 (6 bases). Germline V gene data show CDR1 as MNHEY and CDR2 as SVGAGI. Trimming shortened V by 2 bases and J by 3 bases, and 11 bases separated the two germline ends. There are 14 residues in the CDR3. CDR3 amino acids: CASSYAGPDYEQYF. DNA for the CDR3: TGTGCCAGCAGTTACGCGGGACCAGACTACGAGCAGTACTTC.